Below, 30 T cell receptor beta chains from the same sample are listed, as sequenced in a study of T cell responses to AZD1222 COVID-19 vaccine. The repertoire was sequenced with immunoSEQ multiplex PCR; TCRdb's copy has only in-frame clones and lacks some. The data hold about 150,000 clones, with about 90% observed a single time. The material sequenced was peripheral blood, taken 28 days after the second dose of the MenACWY control vaccine. The source of these receptors is an adult who received the MenACWY meningococcal vaccine as a control.

This chain uses TRBV12-3 or TRBV12-4 with TRBJ2-7; maybe TRBD2 (5 bases). The V end was cut by 6 bases, the J end by 3 bases, with 9 bases between. The CDR3 totals 12 residues. The DNA of the CDR3 is TGTGCCAGCAGCTTGGACTTCTACGAGCAGTACTTC. The encoded protein is CASSLDFYEQYF.

The chain employs TRBV29-1 and TRBJ1-3, with 10 bases lining up with TRBD1. After removal of 4 bases from V and 0 bases from J, the junction contained 3 bases not matched to a gene. The CDR3 runs to 15 residues. Germline lookup yields CDR1 SQVTM and CDR2 ANQGSEA. CDR3 in DNA: TGCAGCGTTGTGGGACAGGGGAGCTCTGGAAACACCATATATTTT. Amino acid sequence: CSVVGQGSSGNTIYF.

This clone is a singleton in its sample. J is TRBJ2-7 and V is TRBV7-2, with 8 bases lining up with TRBD1. Germline values: CDR1 SGHTA, CDR2 FQGNSA. Germline trimming cut 6 bases from V and 3 bases from J; bases unmatched to any gene: 7. CDR3 length: 14 amino acids. CDR3: CASSIQGEVYEQYF. The CDR3 nucleotides are TGTGCCAGCAGTATACAGGGGGAGGTCTACGAGCAGTACTTC.

This chain connects TRBV7-8 to TRBJ2-1, with D tentatively TRBD2 (6 bases). Trimming removed 2 bases at V and 6 bases at J, with 17 bases between. This CDR3 has 16 residues. Germline CDR1 is SGHVS and CDR2 is FQNEAQ. In DNA, the CDR3 is TGTGCCAGCAGCTTAAGCTCATTGGAGGGTATCAATGAGCAGTTCTTC. Its protein product is CASSLSSLEGINEQFF.

This clone appeared a few times. This chain connects TRBV2 to TRBJ1-3; D is possibly TRBD1 (5 bases). The CDR3 covers 15 residues. Trimming stripped 3 bases from V and 0 bases from J, with 9 bases between. Germline-derived CDR1 and CDR2 are SNHLY and FYNNEI. The CDR3 region is CASSDQGTSGNTIYF. CDR3 DNA sequence: TGTGCCAGCAGTGATCAGGGAACCTCTGGAAACACCATATATTTT.

The rearrangement joins TRBV12-3 or TRBV12-4 to TRBJ2-2; D is undetermined. Trimming removed 4 bases at V and 3 bases at J, with 0 bases between. The CDR3 loop spans 11 amino acids. CDR3 protein: CASSYTGELFF. DNA for the CDR3: TGTGCCAGCAGTTACACCGGGGAGCTGTTTTTT.

This clone appeared once. This rearrangement joins TRBV9 to TRBJ1-4; a possible D gene is TRBD1 (6 bases). Germline values: CDR1 SGDLS, CDR2 YYNGEE. This CDR3 has 15 residues. Trimming took 4 bases from V and 4 from J, leaving 14 bases between them. The CDR3 here is CASSFGQQSNEKLFF. The DNA of the CDR3 is TGTGCCAGCAGCTTTGGACAGCAGAGTAATGAAAAACTGTTTTTT.

The genes are TRBV29-1 and TRBJ2-5; TRBD2 matches 15 bases. Germline CDR1 SQVTM, CDR2 ANQGSEA. The CDR3 loop spans 14 amino acids. Trimming at V came to 6 bases and at J to 5 bases, leaving 4 bases not matched to a gene. CDR3 loop: CSVAGLAGGETQYF. The CDR3 DNA follows: TGCAGCGTCGCGGGACTAGCGGGAGGTGAGACCCAGTACTTC.

This rearrangement joins TRBV7-9 to TRBJ2-7, with D hard to call. The CDR3 is made up of 14 amino acids. Trimming took off 5 bases at V and 0 bases at J, with 11 bases between the two ends. CDR1 is SEHNR and CDR2 is FQNEAQ in the germline V gene (reference sequence). The CDR3 sequence is CASSPGSYSYEQYF. For the CDR3, the DNA is TGTGCCAGCAGCCCTGGATCTTACTCCTACGAGCAGTACTTC.

V usage is TRBV6-5 and J usage is TRBJ1-5; D gene uncertain. Germline-derived CDR1 and CDR2 are MNHEY and SVGAGI. This CDR3 is built from 13 residues. V dropped 8 bases and J dropped 3 bases, with 11 bases sitting between them. The CDR3 sequence is CASATEINQPQHF. CDR3 in DNA: TGTGCCAGCGCAACCGAAATCAATCAGCCCCAGCATTTT.

The chain has TRBV27 and TRBJ2-1; 8 nucleotides align to TRBD2. CDR1 and CDR2 (germline): MNHEY, SMNVEV (reference sequence). This CDR3 has 15 residues. V shed 8 bases, J shed 1 base, and the junction held 7 bases outside the gene matches. CDR3 bases: TGTGCCAGCGGCGCAAGCGGGAGATCCTACAATGAGCAGTTCTTC. It is translated as CASGASGRSYNEQFF.

The V and J genes are TRBV28 and TRBJ1-2, with a weak D call TRBD1 (5 bases). CDR1 is MDHEN and CDR2 is SYDVKM in the germline V gene. Trimming pared 4 bases from V and 7 bases from J, leaving 10 bases between. The CDR3 spans 12 residues. CDR3 sequence reads: CASSSPRVGYTF. CDR3 sequence (DNA): TGTGCCAGCAGTTCCCCCAGGGTTGGCTACACCTTC.

This clone was seen a few times. V is TRBV11-2 and J is TRBJ2-7; D unclear. The germline V gene has CDR1 SGHAT and CDR2 FQNNGV. This CDR3 comprises 17 residues. V was trimmed by 2 bases and J by 1 base, leaving 18 bases between them. The CDR3 region has the DNA TGTGCCAGCAGCTTAACAAGATCGAGCGCCAATTCCTACGAGCAGTACTTC. Protein sequence: CASSLTRSSANSYEQYF.

This clone was seen once. This chain connects TRBV19 to TRBJ2-5, with 7 bases aligning to TRBD1. The CDR3 totals 13 residues. Germline CDR1 and CDR2: LNHDA and SQIVND (reference sequence). Unmatched junction bases numbered 4, after V lost 5 bases and J lost 4 bases. CDR3 DNA: TGTGCCAGTAGTCCGACAGGGACAGAGACCCAGTACTTC. The encoded protein is CASSPTGTETQYF.

The rearrangement uses TRBV4-1 and TRBJ1-2; D not resolved. V lost 0 bases and J 4 bases, leaving 12 bases between the germline ends. CDR1 is MGHRA and CDR2 is YSYEKL in the germline V gene. CDR3 length equals 15 residues. The CDR3 region is CASSQDMWWRYGYTF. The CDR3 DNA reads as TGCGCCAGCAGCCAAGATATGTGGTGGCGCTATGGCTACACCTTC.

The chain joins TRBV28 to TRBJ1-2; perhaps TRBD1 as D (5 bases). CDR1 is MDHEN, CDR2 SYDVKM, per germline. The length of the CDR3 is 12 residues. V was shortened by 6 bases and J by 8 bases, with 13 bases between the two germline ends. The CDR3 DNA sequence: TGTGCCAGCAGCCGACAGACTTTCGGCTACACCTTC. Translated, it gives CASSRQTFGYTF.

The chain carries TRBV29-1 and TRBJ2-4; maybe TRBD1 (5 bases). The germline V gene encodes CDR1 SQVTM and CDR2 ANQGSEA. V was trimmed by 7 bases and J by 12 bases, leaving 16 bases between them. The CDR3 is 11 amino acids. The CDR3 is CSAGHGETQYF. CDR3 nucleotides: TGCAGCGCCGGACACGGAGAGACTCAGTACTTC.

The chain has TRBV16 and TRBJ1-4, with a possible D match to TRBD1 (5 bases). The germline V gene encodes CDR1 KGHSY and CDR2 FQNENV. The ends were cut back, 4 bases at V and 7 bases at J, with 19 bases in the middle. The CDR3 length is 16 residues. The CDR3 region is CASSRDRMGPGEKLFF. The CDR3 DNA follows: TGTGCCAGCAGCCGGGACCGTATGGGCCCTGGTGAAAAACTGTTTTTT.

The CDR3 sequence is CASRRQGTNTGELFF. DNA of the CDR3: TGTGCCAGCAGAAGACAGGGTACGAACACCGGGGAGCTGTTTTTT. V gene TRBV6-5 combines with J gene TRBJ2-2, with 7 nucleotides matching TRBD1. After removal of 6 bases from V and 0 bases from J, the junction contained 4 bases not matched to a gene. Germline V lookup: CDR1 MNHEY, CDR2 SVGAGI. This CDR3 has 15 amino acids.

The rearrangement uses TRBV3-1 (or the pseudogene TRBV3-2) and TRBJ1-1; weak D call: TRBD1 (6 bases). Germline-derived CDR1 and CDR2 are LGHDT and YNNKEL (reference sequence). Trimming left V 0 bases short and J 1 base short, with 9 bases between. The CDR3 loop spans 15 amino acids. In nucleotides, the CDR3 is TGTGCCAGCAGCCAAGATCAACAGGGGAACACTGAAGCTTTCTTT. Its protein product is CASSQDQQGNTEAFF.

The rearrangement uses TRBV28 and TRBJ1-2, with a weak D call TRBD1 (6 bases). This CDR3 has 13 amino acids. Trimming cost V 6 bases and J 7 bases, with 15 bases left between them. The germline V gene has CDR1 MDHEN and CDR2 SYDVKM. The CDR3 sequence is CASSSTGWGGYTF. The CDR3 DNA is TGTGCCAGCAGCTCCACAGGGTGGGGTGGCTACACCTTC.

This clone was recorded once. The chain has TRBV18 and TRBJ1-5; TRBD1 aligns across 8 bases. Germline trimming cut 5 bases from V and 6 bases from J; bases unmatched to any gene: 6. Germline V gene sequence: CDR1 KGHSH, CDR2 LQKENI. The CDR3 totals 14 residues. The CDR3 DNA is TGTGCCAGCTCAACCGGACAGGGCGGTCAGCCCCAGCATTTT. Amino acids: CASSTGQGGQPQHF. Filled out from reference TRBV18 and TRBJ1-5, the complete variable domain reads NAGVMQNPRHLVRRRGQEARLRCSPMKGHSHVYWYRQLPEEGLKFMVYLQKENIIDESGMPKERFSAEFPKEGPSILRIQQVVRGDSAAYFCASSTGQGGQPQHFGDGTRLSIL.

The chain employs TRBV28 and TRBJ1-6, with 7 nucleotides matching TRBD1. V dropped 5 bases and J dropped 7; count of bases not matched to a gene: 8. CDR1 is MDHEN, CDR2 SYDVKM, per germline. The length of the CDR3 is 15 residues. CDR3 sequence reads: CASSEGARGNSPLHF. The CDR3 region has the DNA TGTGCCAGCAGTGAGGGGGCCAGGGGGAATTCACCCCTCCACTTT.

The chain employs TRBV18 and TRBJ2-7; 8 nucleotides align to TRBD1. Germline assignment: CDR1 KGHSH and CDR2 LQKENI. V was pared by 0 bases and J by 4 bases, with 5 bases of the junction left unmatched. CDR3 length: 15 amino acids. In DNA form, the CDR3 reads TGTGCCAGCTCACCACCACAGGGGGTAGGGTACGAGCAGTACTTC. It codes for CASSPPQGVGYEQYF. The full variable domain, in which reference TRBV18 and TRBJ2-7 provide the parts outside the CDR3, is NAGVMQNPRHLVRRRGQEARLRCSPMKGHSHVYWYRQLPEEGLKFMVYLQKENIIDESGMPKERFSAEFPKEGPSILRIQQVVRGDSAAYFCASSPPQGVGYEQYFGPGTRLTVT.

The genes are TRBV11-3 and TRBJ2-3; D gene unclear. The germline V and J ends were trimmed by 2 bases and 6 bases, with 12 bases remaining between them. Germline CDR1 is SGHNT and CDR2 is YENEEA. The CDR3 runs 14 residues. CDR3 protein: CASSLSRQWDTQYF. For the CDR3, the DNA is TGTGCCAGCAGCTTATCGCGGCAATGGGATACGCAGTATTTT.

The chain recombines TRBV6-2 or TRBV6-3 with TRBJ2-1; 7 bases are a match to TRBD1. Germline trimming cut 7 bases from V and 7 bases from J; bases unmatched to any gene: 10. This CDR3 contains 14 residues. The germline gives CDR1 MNHEY, CDR2 SVGEGT. CDR3 sequence: CASTPSGGGNEQFF. CDR3 in DNA: TGTGCCAGCACCCCGTCAGGGGGTGGTAATGAGCAGTTCTTC.

The gene calls are TRBV9 and TRBJ2-1; 7 bases are a match to TRBD2. Germline CDR1 reads SGDLS; CDR2 reads YYNGEE. The CDR3 is 16 amino acids. V lost 0 bases to trimming and J lost 4 bases; unmatched junction nucleotides: 7. The CDR3: CASSVGGGSTYNEQFF. The CDR3 coding sequence is TGTGCCAGCAGCGTAGGCGGCGGGAGTACATACAATGAGCAGTTCTTC.

The CDR3 spells CASSSTGSSYEQYF. CDR3 coding DNA: TGTGCCAGCAGCTCGACTGGTAGCTCCTACGAGCAGTACTTC. The rearrangement uses TRBV6-5 and TRBJ2-7; D not certain. V was shortened by 6 bases and J by 0 bases, with 12 bases between the two germline ends. The CDR3 totals 14 residues. From germline, CDR1 is MNHEY and CDR2 SVGAGI.

Regarding this clone: The junction shows a germline mismatch at one end, possibly a read error. V is TRBV7-3 and J is TRBJ2-2; 9 positions agree with TRBD2. CDR3 size: 15 residues. In germline, CDR1 is SGHTA, CDR2 FQGTGA. The CDR3 loop is CASSSSGAGTGEPFF. The DNA for the CDR3 is TGTGCCAGCAGCTCTAGCGGGGCGGGTACCGGGGAGCCGTTTTTT.

The chain employs TRBV7-2 and TRBJ1-1; D gene uncertain. Trimming shortened V by 1 base and J by 0 bases, and 12 bases separated the two germline ends. The CDR3 extends over 16 amino acids. Germline CDR1 SGHTA, CDR2 FQGNSA. The CDR3 region has the DNA TGTGCCAGCAGCTTAGGGTTTGGTCAATTGAACACTGAAGCTTTCTTT. This gives the protein CASSLGFGQLNTEAFF.